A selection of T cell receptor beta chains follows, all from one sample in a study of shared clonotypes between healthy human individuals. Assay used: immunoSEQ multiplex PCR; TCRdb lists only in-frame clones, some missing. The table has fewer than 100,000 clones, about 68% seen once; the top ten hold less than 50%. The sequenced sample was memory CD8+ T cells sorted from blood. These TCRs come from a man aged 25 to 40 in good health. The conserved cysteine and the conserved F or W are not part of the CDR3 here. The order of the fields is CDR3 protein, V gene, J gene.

ASSYGKGVDYGYT,TRBV6-6,TRBJ1-2
ASSLPTSGRFPFNEQF,TRBV27,TRBJ2-1
ASSPSTGGSPI,TRBV9,TRBJ2-3
ASNTNKGATNEKLF,TRBV19,TRBJ1-4
SARFPDTQY,TRBV20-1,TRBJ2-3
ASGLAGSETQY,TRBV28,TRBJ2-5
ASSLWTGLQPQH,TRBV28,TRBJ1-5
ASSVAGRGVEKLF,TRBV9,TRBJ1-4
ASSLTNNPGNTIY,TRBV5-4,TRBJ1-3
ASSYQETQY,TRBV18,TRBJ2-5
ASSPGRAETYDNEQF,TRBV11-3,TRBJ2-1
ASSLRDRGLGSGANVLT,TRBV7-8,TRBJ2-6
ASYQQGMLYGYT,TRBV5-6,TRBJ1-2
ASSQEAGGAYEQY,TRBV4-2,TRBJ2-7
ASSIDGGGPYNEQF,TRBV19,TRBJ2-1
AWSTGTGSYEQY,TRBV30,TRBJ2-7
ASIPSVRGPTGELF,TRBV7-2,TRBJ2-2
ASSLEGAGANVLT,TRBV27,TRBJ2-6
ASSYSREGPDGELF,TRBV6-5,TRBJ2-2
ASSRQGPGSYEQY,TRBV25-1,TRBJ2-7
ASRQGHNYEQY,TRBV28,TRBJ2-7
ASSHGQGRTDTQY,TRBV5-4,TRBJ2-3
ASSLALGTNEKLF,TRBV5-6,TRBJ1-4
ASRTTGTGNYGYT,TRBV28,TRBJ1-2
ASQETGTGIQPQH,TRBV7-9,TRBJ1-5
ASSSGGYNSYTDTQY,TRBV7-2,TRBJ2-3
ASSLGASIVDTQY,TRBV5-6,TRBJ2-3
ASSLHGTGHEQY,TRBV5-1,TRBJ2-7
ASSTTQVSNTEAF,TRBV28,TRBJ1-1
ASSIDGQGGDQPQH,TRBV7-4,TRBJ1-5
ASSRKGTGFPETQY,TRBV18,TRBJ2-5
ASSRVVADSNQPQH,TRBV7-2,TRBJ1-5
ASSPPGVSSFSGANVLT,TRBV11-2,TRBJ2-6
ATGLNSYEQY,TRBV10-2,TRBJ2-7
ASSLSVGLANTGELF,TRBV28,TRBJ2-2
ASSSVGAGGNEQF,TRBV27,TRBJ2-1
ASSWGSEKLF,TRBV25-1,TRBJ1-4
ASSVRLNIQY,TRBV2,TRBJ2-4
ASSESASGTGELF,TRBV6-1,TRBJ2-2
ASSPHGEKLF,TRBV7-6,TRBJ1-4
ASGPPSVNEQF,TRBV2,TRBJ2-1
ASSPPPRGQVNTDTQY,TRBV11-2,TRBJ2-3
ASSFRGSLSTDTQY,TRBV5-1,TRBJ2-3
ASGTRVSQYTDTQY,TRBV27,TRBJ2-3
SVSPGVETQY,TRBV29-1,TRBJ2-5
ASRSLAGAYNEQF,TRBV10-1,TRBJ2-1
ASSSSQTDTQY,TRBV7-7,TRBJ2-3